This T cell receptor beta chain was obtained from a study of cytomegalovirus exposure and HLA in healthy donors. Background on the study: From HLA-typed donors, an early data release held tens of millions of unique TCRs.

This clone was detected ten times or more. Its target is unknown. The primer mix had 60 Vbeta and 13 Jbeta primers. Profiling relied on immunoSEQ multiplex PCR, and the TCRdb table lists in-frame clones only, not all of them. This sample yields fewer than 200,000 clones, of which around 72% are seen a single time; about 1.3% belongs to the top ten. Overall study results and limits: Generally TCR sequences proved uncommon, though certain public TCRs appeared in numerous donors. Certain sequence variants were highly shared and formed a cluster, and this cluster was likely a sequencing artifact.

The CDR3 length is 15 residues. Germline V lookup: CDR1 LGHNA, CDR2 YNFKEQ. The V end lost 0 bases, the J end lost 4 bases, and 10 bases lay between the germline ends. The chain employs TRBV4-2 and TRBJ2-1, with D perhaps TRBD1 (5 bases). The sequenced material came from PBMCs. The sequence derives from a man between 45 and 60 years old in good health and CMV-seronegative. CDR3 amino acids: CASSQERGGYNEQFF. DNA for the CDR3: TGTGCCAGCAGCCAAGAAAGGGGTGGGTACAATGAGCAGTTCTTC.